The TCR beta chain described here comes from a study of spatial heterogeneity in lung cancer. Overall study context: Unique TCR and UMI combinations averaged more than ten appearances each in raw reads.

This CDR3 comprises 14 residues. Germline-derived CDR1 and CDR2 are SGHAT and FQNNGV. The V end lost 7 bases, the J end lost 2 bases, and 15 bases lay between the germline ends. Regarding the study as a whole: In blood, ubiquitous expanded tumor TCRs appeared more at resection than follow-up.

On this clonotype itself: The antigen is not known. Possible read error: a much larger clone is one base away.

Each TCR cDNA molecule carried a unique molecular identifier. Each CDR3 protein is one row after TCRdb ran MiXCR on the 5' RACE reads. Counted here are 30,000 to 40,000 distinct CDR3 sequences, 4% to 6% occurring once; the ten biggest clones make up around 25%. Time point given: sample taken at primary tumor resection. Whole RNA, which was extracted from tumor, nontumor lung tissue or frozen PBMC, was sequenced without any cell sorting. The donors comprised some 78 untreated early-stage non-small cell lung cancer patients. The sequence was collected from a female donor with early-stage non-small cell lung cancer. This chain uses TRBV11-2 with TRBJ2-7; no clear D gene. Here the sequenced sample was PBMCs, taken at surgery. As DNA, the CDR3 is TGTGCCAGCACTTACATCCGCAGACCCTACGAGCAGTACTTC. Translation gives CASTYIRRPYEQYF.